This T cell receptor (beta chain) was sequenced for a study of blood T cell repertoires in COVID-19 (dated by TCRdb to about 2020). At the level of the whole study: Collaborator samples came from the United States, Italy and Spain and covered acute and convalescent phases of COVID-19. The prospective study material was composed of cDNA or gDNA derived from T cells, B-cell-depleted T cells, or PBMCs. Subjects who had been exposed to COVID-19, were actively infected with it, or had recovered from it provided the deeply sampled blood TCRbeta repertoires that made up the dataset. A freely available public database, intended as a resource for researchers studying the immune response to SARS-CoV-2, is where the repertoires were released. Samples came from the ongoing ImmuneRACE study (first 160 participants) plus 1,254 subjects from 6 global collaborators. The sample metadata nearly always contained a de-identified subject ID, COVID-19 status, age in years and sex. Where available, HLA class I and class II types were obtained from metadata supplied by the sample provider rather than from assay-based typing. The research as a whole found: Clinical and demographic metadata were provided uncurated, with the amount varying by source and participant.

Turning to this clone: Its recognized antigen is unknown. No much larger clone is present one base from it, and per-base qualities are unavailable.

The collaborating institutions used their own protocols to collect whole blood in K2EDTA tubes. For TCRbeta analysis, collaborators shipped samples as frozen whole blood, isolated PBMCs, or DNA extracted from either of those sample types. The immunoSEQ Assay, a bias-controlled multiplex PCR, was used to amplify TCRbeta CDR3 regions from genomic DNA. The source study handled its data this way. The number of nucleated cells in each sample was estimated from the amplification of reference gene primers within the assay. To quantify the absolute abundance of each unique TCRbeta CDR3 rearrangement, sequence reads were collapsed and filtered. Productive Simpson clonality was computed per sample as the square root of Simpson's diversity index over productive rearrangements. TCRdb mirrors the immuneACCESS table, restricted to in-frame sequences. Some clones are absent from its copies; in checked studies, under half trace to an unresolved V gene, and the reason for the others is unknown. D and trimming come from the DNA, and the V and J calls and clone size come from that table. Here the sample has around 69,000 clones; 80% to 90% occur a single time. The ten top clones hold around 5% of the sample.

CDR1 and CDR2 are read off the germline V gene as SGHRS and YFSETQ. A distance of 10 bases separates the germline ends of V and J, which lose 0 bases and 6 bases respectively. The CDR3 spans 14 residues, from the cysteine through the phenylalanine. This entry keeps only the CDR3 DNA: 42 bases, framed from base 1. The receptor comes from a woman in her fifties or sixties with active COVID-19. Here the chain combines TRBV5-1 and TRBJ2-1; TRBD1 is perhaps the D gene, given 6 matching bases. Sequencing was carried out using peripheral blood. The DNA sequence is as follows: TGCGCCAGCAGCTTGGGAGGACAGCGCAATGAGCAGTTCTTC. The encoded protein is CASSLGGQRNEQFF. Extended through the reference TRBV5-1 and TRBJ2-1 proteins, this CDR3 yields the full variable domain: KAGVTQTPRYLIKTRGQQVTLSCSPISGHRSVSWYQQTPGQGLQFLFEYFSETQRNKGNFPGRFSGRQFSNSRSEMNVSTLELGDSALYLCASSLGGQRNEQFFGPGTRLTVL.